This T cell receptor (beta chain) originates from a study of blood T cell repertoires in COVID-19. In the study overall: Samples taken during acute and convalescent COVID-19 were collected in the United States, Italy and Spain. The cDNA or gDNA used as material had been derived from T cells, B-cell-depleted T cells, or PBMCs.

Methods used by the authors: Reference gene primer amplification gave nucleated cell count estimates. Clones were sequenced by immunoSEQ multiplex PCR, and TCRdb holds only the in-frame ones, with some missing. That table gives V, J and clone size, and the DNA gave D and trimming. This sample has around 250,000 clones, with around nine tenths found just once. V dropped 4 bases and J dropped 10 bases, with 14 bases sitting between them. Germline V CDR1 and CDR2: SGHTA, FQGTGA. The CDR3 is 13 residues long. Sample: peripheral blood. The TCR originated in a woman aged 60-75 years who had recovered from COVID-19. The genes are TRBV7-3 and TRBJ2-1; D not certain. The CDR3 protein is CASSSELEAEQFF. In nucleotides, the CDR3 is TGTGCCAGCAGCTCCGAATTAGAGGCGGAGCAGTTCTTC.